This TCR beta chain was retrieved from a study of STAT5B mutations in CD4+ large granular lymphocyte leukemia. Study outcomes and limitations: Without putative leukemic clones, patient CD4-sorted repertoires remained more clonal than healthy CD4+ repertoires.

CDR3 size: 14 residues. Germline V gene sequence: CDR1 LNHDA, CDR2 SQIVND (reference sequence). Losses at the gene ends were 3 bases for V and 6 bases for J; bases not matched to a gene: 5. In regard to this clone: Its antigen is unidentified.

Per the original data handling: Productive clonotypes were detectable down to 2.59 x 10-5 frequency. Data came from immunoSEQ multiplex PCR; TCRdb stores just in-frame clones and leaves some out. That table furnishes V, J and clone size, whereas the DNA furnished D and trimming. The sample has roughly 30,000 clones, about 76% seen once. The chain employs TRBV19 and TRBJ1-5; TRBD1 agrees at 7 bases. The TCR sequence derives from a human donor in good health. The sequenced sample consisted of CD4+ T cells from blood buffy coats. The CDR3 sequence is CASSMGGGGQPQHF. The CDR3 DNA reads TGTGCCAGTAGTATGGGAGGGGGCGGTCAGCCCCAGCATTTT.